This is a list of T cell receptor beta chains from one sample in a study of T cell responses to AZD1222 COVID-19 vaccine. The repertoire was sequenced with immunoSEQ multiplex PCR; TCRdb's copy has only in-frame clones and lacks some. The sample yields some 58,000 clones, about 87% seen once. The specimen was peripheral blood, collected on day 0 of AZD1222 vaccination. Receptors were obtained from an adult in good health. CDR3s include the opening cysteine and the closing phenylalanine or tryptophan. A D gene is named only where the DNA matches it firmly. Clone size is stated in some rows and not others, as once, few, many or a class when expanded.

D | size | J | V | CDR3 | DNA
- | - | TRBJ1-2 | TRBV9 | CASSVAPGQPHGYTF | TGTGCCAGCAGCGTAGCCCCAGGGCAACCTCATGGCTACACCTTC
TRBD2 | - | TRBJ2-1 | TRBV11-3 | CASKGTSGRKSSYNEQFF | TGTGCCAGCAAGGGGACTAGCGGGAGGAAGAGCTCCTACAATGAGCAGTTCTTC
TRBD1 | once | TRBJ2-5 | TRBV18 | CASSLSRGQGQETQYF | TGTGCCAGCTCACTCAGTCGCGGACAGGGACAAGAGACCCAGTACTTC
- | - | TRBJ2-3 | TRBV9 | CASAKERDTQYF | TGTGCCAGCGCTAAAGAGCGGGATACGCAGTATTTT
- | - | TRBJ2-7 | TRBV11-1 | CASSFGPTVAYEQYF | TGTGCCAGCAGCTTCGGACCGACAGTCGCCTACGAGCAGTACTTC
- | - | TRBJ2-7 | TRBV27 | CASSLSVASAIYEQYF | TGTGCCAGCAGTTTATCAGTGGCTAGCGCTATCTACGAGCAGTACTTC
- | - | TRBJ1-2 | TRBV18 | CASSPGNRYGYTF | TGTGCCAGCTCACCAGGGAATCGCTATGGCTACACCTTC
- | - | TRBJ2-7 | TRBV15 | CATSRDLGGQYF | TGTGCCACCAGCAGAGATTTGGGCGGGCAGTACTTC
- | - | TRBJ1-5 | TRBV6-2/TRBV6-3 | CASSYQGGQPQHF | TGTGCCAGCAGTTACCAGGGAGGTCAGCCCCAGCATTTT
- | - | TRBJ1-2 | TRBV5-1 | CASSLTTADGYTF | TGCGCCAGCAGCTTGACCACGGCCGATGGCTACACCTTC
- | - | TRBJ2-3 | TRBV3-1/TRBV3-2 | CASSQDQGWGTDTQYF | TGTGCCAGCAGCCAGGACCAGGGGTGGGGCACAGATACGCAGTATTTT
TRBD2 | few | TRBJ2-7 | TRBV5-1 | CASSLALAGGPSSYEQYF | TGCGCCAGCAGCTTGGCTCTAGCGGGAGGGCCGAGTTCCTACGAGCAGTACTTC
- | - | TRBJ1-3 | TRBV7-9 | CASTGASGNTIYF | TGTGCCAGCACTGGGGCAAGTGGAAACACCATATATTTT
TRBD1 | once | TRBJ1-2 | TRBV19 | CASSMGDRVNYGYTF | TGTGCCAGTAGTATGGGCGACAGGGTTAACTATGGCTACACCTTC
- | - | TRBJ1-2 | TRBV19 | CASSESSGGYGYTF | TGTGCCAGTAGTGAAAGCTCCGGGGGCTATGGCTACACCTTC
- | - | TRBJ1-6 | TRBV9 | CASSVAGGYNSPLHF | TGTGCCAGCAGCGTAGCTGGTGGCTATAATTCACCCCTCCACTTT
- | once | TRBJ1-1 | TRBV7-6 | CASSPTLNTEAFF | TGTGCCAGCAGCCCGACATTGAACACTGAAGCTTTCTTT
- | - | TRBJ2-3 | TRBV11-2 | CASSLDYRLLYTDTQYF | TGTGCCAGCAGCTTAGATTATCGACTCCTTTACACAGATACGCAGTATTTT
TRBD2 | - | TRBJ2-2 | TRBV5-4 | CASSPRSGSGTGELFF | TGTGCCAGCAGCCCTCGTAGCGGGAGTGGTACCGGGGAGCTGTTTTTT
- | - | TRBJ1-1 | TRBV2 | CASSDHRVAVNTEAFF | TGTGCCAGCAGCGACCACAGGGTGGCGGTGAACACTGAAGCTTTCTTT
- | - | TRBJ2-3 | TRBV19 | CASSIGVGTDTQYF | TGTGCCAGTAGTATAGGGGTCGGTACAGATACGCAGTATTTT
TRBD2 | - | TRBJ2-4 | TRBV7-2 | CASSFTGGRATKNIQYF | TGTGCCAGCAGCTTTACGGGGGGGAGAGCGACCAAAAACATTCAGTACTTC
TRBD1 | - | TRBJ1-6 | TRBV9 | CASSVEGTGVSPLHF | TGTGCCAGCAGCGTTGAGGGGACAGGGGTATCACCCCTCCACTTT
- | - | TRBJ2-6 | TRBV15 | CATSRVRTSGANVLTF | TGTGCCACCAGCAGAGTCAGGACCTCTGGGGCCAACGTCCTGACTTTC
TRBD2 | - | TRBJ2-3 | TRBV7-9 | CASSPGSSGSRTDTQYF | TGTGCCAGCAGCCCAGGATCGAGCGGGAGTAGGACAGATACGCAGTATTTT
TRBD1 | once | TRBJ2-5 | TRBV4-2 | CASSPGQGYETQYF | TGTGCCAGCAGCCCCGGACAGGGGTACGAGACCCAGTACTTC
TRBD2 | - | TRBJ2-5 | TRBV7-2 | CASSFTSGRAGETQYF | TGTGCCAGCAGCTTCACTAGCGGGAGGGCCGGGGAGACCCAGTACTTC
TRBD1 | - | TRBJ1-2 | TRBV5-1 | CASSTSAGQGYGYTF | TGCGCCAGCAGCACATCCGCCGGACAGGGCTATGGCTACACCTTC
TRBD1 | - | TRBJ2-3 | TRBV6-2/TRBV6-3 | CASSYDRVDTDTQYF | TGTGCCAGCAGTTACGACAGGGTGGATACAGATACGCAGTATTTT
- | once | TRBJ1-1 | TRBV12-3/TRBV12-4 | CASGRGLLEAFF | TGTGCCAGCGGGAGGGGTCTTCTCGAAGCTTTCTTT
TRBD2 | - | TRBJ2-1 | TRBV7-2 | CASSLRPGGGDNEQFF | TGTGCCAGCAGCTTAAGGCCGGGAGGTGGAGACAATGAGCAGTTCTTC
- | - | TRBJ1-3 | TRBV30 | CAWSVVAQIIYF | TGTGCCTGGAGCGTGGTGGCGCAGATCATATATTTT
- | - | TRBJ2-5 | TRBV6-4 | CASSRDFGDDETQYF | TGTGCCAGCAGTCGGGACTTCGGGGACGATGAGACCCAGTACTTC
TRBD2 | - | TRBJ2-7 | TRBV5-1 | CASSPITSGRINEQYF | TGCGCCAGCAGCCCTATTACTAGCGGGAGGATCAACGAGCAGTACTTC
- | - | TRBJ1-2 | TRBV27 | CASSLSIAAGYGYTF | TGTGCCAGCAGTTTATCGATCGCGGCGGGGTATGGCTACACCTTC
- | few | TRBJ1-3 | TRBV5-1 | CASSRDFLSSGNTIYF | TGCGCCAGCAGCCGGGACTTCCTGAGCTCTGGAAACACCATATATTTT
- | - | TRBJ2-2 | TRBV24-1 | CATSGGVDTGELFF | TGTGCCACCAGTGGGGGGGTTGACACCGGGGAGCTGTTTTTT
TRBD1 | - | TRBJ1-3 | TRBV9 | CASSRTGDSGNTIYF | TGTGCCAGCAGCAGGACAGGGGACTCTGGAAACACCATATATTTT
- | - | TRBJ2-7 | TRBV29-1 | CSVEGKTGRGYEQYF | TGCAGCGTGGAAGGCAAGACAGGACGAGGCTACGAGCAGTACTTC